This T cell receptor (beta chain) derives from a study of blood T cell repertoires in COVID-19. The overall study: The United States, Italy and Spain supplied acute and convalescent COVID-19 samples.

Germline V gene lookup returns CDR1 SNHLY and CDR2 FYNNEI. The length of the CDR3 is 15 residues. V lost 5 bases and J lost 10; bases outside the gene matches: 10. Here immunoSEQ multiplex PCR was the method, and the copy in TCRdb shows in-frame clones only, minus some. The sample records about 480,000 clones, 80% to 90% being singletons. This TCR derives from a man aged 18 to 29 with COVID-19, enrolled during active disease. This rearrangement joins TRBV2 to TRBJ2-1, with TRBD2 identical over 11 bases. The sample comprised peripheral blood. In DNA form, the CDR3 reads TGTGCCAGCAGTAAACTAGCGGGGGTGGTTGAAGAGCAGTTCTTC. As protein: CASSKLAGVVEEQFF. Filled out from reference TRBV2 and TRBJ2-1, the complete variable domain reads EPEVTQTPSHQVTQMGQEVILRCVPISNHLYFYWYRQILGQKVEFLVSFYNNEISEKSEIFDDQFSVERPDGSNFTLKIRSTKLEDSAMYFCASSKLAGVVEEQFFGPGTRLTVL.